This entry lists 26 T cell receptor beta chains sequenced from one sample in a study of shared clonotypes between healthy human individuals. Using immunoSEQ multiplex PCR, the repertoire was profiled, and TCRdb retains in-frame clones only, with some absent. The repertoire holds about 2.3 million clones, with roughly 92% as singletons. The sequencing sample was made of naive CD4+ T cells from PBMCs. Noted subset: CD45RA+ positively selected. The receptors here all came from a man between 18 and 29 years old in good health. Some clones in this sample may be carry-over from other donors' samples.

CDR3 DNA sequence: TGTGCCAGCAGCATGACAGGGTTGAGCGAAAAACTGTTTTTT. This codes for CASSMTGLSEKLFF. This chain connects TRBV2 to TRBJ1-4, with 7 bases that match TRBD1. Germline assignment: CDR1 SNHLY and CDR2 FYNNEI. The V and J ends lost 6 bases and 8 bases, in that order; junction bases with no gene match: 9. The CDR3 totals 14 residues. Full variable domain (outside the CDR3, taken from reference TRBV2 and TRBJ1-4): EPEVTQTPSHQVTQMGQEVILRCVPISNHLYFYWYRQILGQKVEFLVSFYNNEISEKSEIFDDQFSVERPDGSNFTLKIRSTKLEDSAMYFCASSMTGLSEKLFFGSGTQLSVL.

The V gene is TRBV27, the J gene TRBJ1-1, with TRBD1 as a possible D gene (6 bases). The length of the CDR3 is 15 residues. V lost 6 bases, J lost 1 base, and 15 bases lay in between. Germline values: CDR1 MNHEY, CDR2 SMNVEV (reference sequence). Written as DNA, the CDR3 is TGTGCCAGCAGGCCCGGGGGGGCCGCGAACACTGAAGCTTTCTTT. Translating gives CASRPGGAANTEAFF.

The chain links TRBV2 to TRBJ1-1; D not certain. The V gene's germline CDR1 is SNHLY and CDR2 FYNNEI. CDR3 length: 13 residues. V was cut by 6 bases and J by 1 base, with 9 bases left in between. Here the CDR3 reads CASRVYKNTEAFF. As DNA, the CDR3 is TGTGCCAGCAGAGTCTACAAGAACACTGAAGCTTTCTTT. Drawing the rest from reference TRBV2 and TRBJ1-1, the complete variable domain is EPEVTQTPSHQVTQMGQEVILRCVPISNHLYFYWYRQILGQKVEFLVSFYNNEISEKSEIFDDQFSVERPDGSNFTLKIRSTKLEDSAMYFCASRVYKNTEAFFGQGTRLTVV.

J is TRBJ2-7 and V is TRBV4-1; D tentatively fits TRBD1 or TRBD2 (5 bases each). V lost 1 base and J lost 4, with 11 bases in between. The CDR3 sequence is 14 residues long. CDR1 MGHRA and CDR2 YSYEKL come from the germline V gene. The CDR3 sequence: CASSQAGGIYEQYF. The CDR3 bases are TGCGCCAGCAGCCAAGCTGGGGGTATTTACGAGCAGTACTTC.

J is TRBJ2-7 and V is TRBV9; D remains unclear. CDR3 size: 13 residues. CDR1 SGDLS and CDR2 YYNGEE come from the germline V gene. Trimming left V 0 bases short and J 1 base short, with 5 bases between. CDR3 sequence reads: CASSVGISYEQYF. As DNA, the CDR3 is TGTGCCAGCAGCGTAGGAATTTCCTACGAGCAGTACTTC.

This chain uses TRBV11-3 with TRBJ2-1, with 12 bases that match TRBD2. The CDR3 contains 16 residues. J was trimmed by 0 bases and V by 4 bases; bases with no gene match: 1. Germline V gene sequence: CDR1 SGHNT, CDR2 YENEEA. The CDR3 bases are TGTGCCAGCAGCTCTAGCGGGAGGGACTCCTACAATGAGCAGTTCTTC. Residues: CASSSSGRDSYNEQFF.

This chain uses TRBV6-4 with TRBJ2-1; 11 bases map to TRBD2. CDR3 size: 15 residues. V trimming: 8 bases; J trimming: 7 bases; junction bases outside the gene matches: 10. Germline loops: CDR1 MRHNA, CDR2 SNTAGT. The CDR3 loop is CASAGTSGRVNEQFF. The CDR3 coding sequence is TGTGCCAGCGCCGGAACTAGCGGGAGAGTAAATGAGCAGTTCTTC.

J is TRBJ1-5 and V is TRBV6-1; no firm D call. The CDR3 covers 14 residues. V lost 6 bases and J lost 6, with 15 bases in between. Germline loops: CDR1 MNHNS, CDR2 SASEGT. CDR3: CASSPTVVGQPQHF. The CDR3 DNA reads as TGTGCCAGCAGCCCAACGGTGGTGGGTCAGCCCCAGCATTTT.

The chain uses TRBV7-2 and TRBJ2-1, with 7 bases identical to TRBD2. J lost 8 bases, V lost 5 bases, and 12 bases had no gene match. The CDR3 is made up of 15 amino acids. CDR1 is SGHTA and CDR2 is FQGNSA in the germline V gene. The CDR3 DNA reads as TGTGCCAGCAGCCCCGGACTAGTAAGGTCTGATGAGCAGTTCTTC. This translates into CASSPGLVRSDEQFF.

The CDR3 coding sequence is TGTGCCAGCCCCCCTAGCGGGAGGGCCGGAGATGCCAATGAGCAGTTCTTC. This encodes CASPPSGRAGDANEQFF. The gene calls are TRBV28 and TRBJ2-1, with TRBD2 identical over 12 bases. CDR1 and CDR2 (germline): MDHEN, SYDVKM. V lost 8 bases to trimming and J lost 6 bases; unmatched junction nucleotides: 14. This CDR3 contains 17 residues.

The chain combines TRBV7-8 with TRBJ1-1, with 11 bases fitting TRBD1. CDR3 length equals 16 residues. With 3 bases clipped from V and 5 bases from J, the junction kept 8 bases outside the gene matches. Germline lookup yields CDR1 SGHVS and CDR2 FQNEAQ. This chain's CDR3 is CASSFWTGGIGTEAFF. In nucleotides, the CDR3 is TGTGCCAGCAGCTTTTGGACAGGGGGCATCGGAACTGAAGCTTTCTTT.

The chain links TRBV5-1 to TRBJ1-4, with 9 bases lining up with TRBD1. The trim removed 0 bases at V and 7 bases at J, leaving 4 bases unmatched. The CDR3 spans 15 residues. Germline V CDR1 and CDR2: SGHRS, YFSETQ. CDR3 bases: TGCGCCAGCAGCTTGGTTGGACAGGGGAGTGAAAAACTGTTTTTT. Translating gives CASSLVGQGSEKLFF. Full variable domain (remainder filled in from reference TRBV5-1 and TRBJ1-4): KAGVTQTPRYLIKTRGQQVTLSCSPISGHRSVSWYQQTPGQGLQFLFEYFSETQRNKGNFPGRFSGRQFSNSRSEMNVSTLELGDSALYLCASSLVGQGSEKLFFGSGTQLSVL.

This clone appeared once. This rearrangement joins TRBV4-3 to TRBJ2-7; TRBD2 is a possible D gene (6 bases). Trimming took 0 bases from V and 0 from J, leaving 12 bases between them. The CDR3 contains 16 residues. Germline V lookup: CDR1 LGHNA, CDR2 YSLEER. CDR3 protein: CASSQDMDYYSYEQYF. CDR3 nucleotide sequence: TGCGCCAGCAGCCAAGATATGGACTACTACTCCTACGAGCAGTACTTC.

V and J are TRBV11-1 and TRBJ2-1; 11 positions agree with TRBD2. J lost 3 bases, V lost 5 bases, and 6 bases had no gene match. CDR3 length: 16 residues. Per the germline V gene, CDR1 is SGHAT and CDR2 is FQDESV (reference sequence). Here the CDR3 reads CASSTGGLAVYNEQFF. CDR3 DNA: TGTGCCAGCAGCACAGGGGGACTAGCGGTCTACAATGAGCAGTTCTTC.

A single count supports this clone. The gene calls are TRBV5-4 and TRBJ2-3; 15 positions agree with TRBD2. The CDR3 loop spans 20 amino acids. Looked up from germline, CDR1 is SGHNT and CDR2 is YYREEE (reference sequence). V was clipped by 4 bases and J by 3 bases; unmatched bases: 15. Written as DNA, the CDR3 is TGTGCCAGCAGCATGGGACTAGCGGGAGGAATCAGCCGTGTTACAGATACGCAGTATTTT. Translating it yields CASSMGLAGGISRVTDTQYF.

The chain joins TRBV18 to TRBJ2-7, with TRBD1 matching 11 bases. The CDR3 consists of 15 residues. With 4 bases clipped from V and 5 bases from J, the junction kept 7 bases outside the gene matches. Germline CDR1 and CDR2: KGHSH and LQKENI. CDR3 loop: CASSRRDRGLHEQYF. The CDR3 DNA is TGTGCCAGCTCACGACGGGACAGGGGGTTACACGAGCAGTACTTC.

The rearrangement joins TRBV27 to TRBJ2-2, with 13 bases fitting TRBD2. Unmatched junction bases numbered 2, after V lost 5 bases and J lost 5 bases. Per germline, CDR1 MNHEY and CDR2 SMNVEV (reference sequence). The CDR3 runs to 15 residues. The CDR3 nucleotides read TGTGCCAGCAGTCAACTAGCGGGAGGGACCGGGGAGCTGTTTTTT. This sequence encodes CASSQLAGGTGELFF.

This clone has just one count. The chain carries TRBV7-3 and TRBJ2-7, with TRBD2 identical over 15 bases. Looked up from germline, CDR1 is SGHTA and CDR2 is FQGTGA. The V segment lost 5 bases and the J segment 5 bases; nucleotides outside the gene matches: 10. This CDR3 has 17 amino acids. For the CDR3, the DNA is TGTGCCAGCAGCGCGGGACTAGCGGGAGGAGCTATGGACGAGCAGTACTTC. Its protein product is CASSAGLAGGAMDEQYF.

The rearrangement joins TRBV25-1 to TRBJ2-5; no reliable D call. There are 15 residues in the CDR3. Trimming removed 1 base at V and 5 bases at J, with 14 bases between. Germline V gene sequence: CDR1 MGHDK, CDR2 SYGVNS. CDR3 residues: CASSESRPSRETQYF. As DNA, the CDR3 is TGTGCCAGCAGTGAATCTCGACCGAGTCGGGAGACCCAGTACTTC.

The chain combines TRBV7-2 with TRBJ2-3, with unresolved D. This CDR3 spans 14 amino acids. Germline lookup yields CDR1 SGHTA and CDR2 FQGNSA. V was trimmed by 5 bases and J by 1 base, leaving 10 bases between them. In nucleotides, the CDR3 is TGTGCCAGCAGCGGGCCGGCGGGCACAGATACGCAGTATTTT. Its translation is CASSGPAGTDTQYF. Filled out from reference TRBV7-2 and TRBJ2-3, the complete variable domain reads GAGVSQSPSNKVTEKGKDVELRCDPISGHTALYWYRQSLGQGLEFLIYFQGNSAPDKSGLPSDRFSAERTGGSVSTLTIQRTQQEDSAVYLCASSGPAGTDTQYFGPGTRLTVL.

The chain employs TRBV2 and TRBJ2-2; D is unclear. Trimming stripped 4 bases from V and 9 bases from J, with 9 bases between. In germline, CDR1 is SNHLY, CDR2 FYNNEI. This CDR3 is 12 amino acids long. The CDR3 reads CASSVAVRELFF. The CDR3 region has the DNA TGTGCCAGCAGTGTTGCGGTGCGGGAGCTGTTTTTT.

Comment on this clone: This sample also contains other DNA sequences that code for the same CDR3. V is TRBV7-9 and J is TRBJ2-3, with TRBD1 matching 7 bases. The germline V gene encodes CDR1 SEHNR and CDR2 FQNEAQ (reference sequence). This CDR3 comprises 15 residues. J lost 3 bases, V lost 2 bases, and 5 bases had no gene match. Here the CDR3 reads CASSLLAGGTDTQYF. CDR3 DNA sequence: TGTGCCAGCAGCTTATTGGCAGGGGGTACAGATACGCAGTATTTT. The whole variable domain, remainder taken from reference TRBV7-9 and TRBJ2-3, is DTGVSQNPRHKITKRGQNVTFRCDPISEHNRLYWYRQTLGQGPEFLTYFQNEAQLEKSRLLSDRFSAERPKGSFSTLEIQRTEQGDSAMYLCASSLLAGGTDTQYFGPGTRLTVL.

The chain links TRBV9 to TRBJ2-7, with 13 bases identical to TRBD2. This CDR3 is 14 amino acids long. CDR1 is SGDLS and CDR2 is YYNGEE in the germline V gene. The trim removed 3 bases at V and 4 bases at J, leaving 1 base unmatched. This CDR3 reads CASSELAGGYEQYF. CDR3 coding DNA: TGTGCCAGCAGCGAACTAGCGGGAGGGTACGAGCAGTACTTC.

V and J are TRBV5-1 and TRBJ1-5; no reliable D call. From germline, CDR1 is SGHRS and CDR2 YFSETQ. This CDR3 is 15 amino acids long. V was cut by 1 base and J by 0 bases, with 8 bases left in between. The CDR3 here is CASSLTPNSNQPQHF. CDR3 bases: TGCGCCAGCAGCTTGACACCAAATAGCAATCAGCCCCAGCATTTT.

The chain joins TRBV7-9 to TRBJ1-4, with D possibly being TRBD1 (5 bases). Between the trimmed V and J ends, which lost 5 bases and 2 bases, there was a span of 9 bases. This CDR3 is 14 amino acids long. Looked up from germline, CDR1 is SEHNR and CDR2 is FQNEAQ (reference sequence). CDR3 sequence reads: CASSRGGTNEKLFF. In DNA, the CDR3 is TGTGCCAGCAGCAGGGGTGGTACTAATGAAAAACTGTTTTTT.

The chain employs TRBV25-1 and TRBJ2-4; the match to TRBD2 covers 7 bases. The CDR3 extends over 15 amino acids. Trimming took 0 bases from V and 4 from J; bases not matched to a gene: 3. CDR1 is MGHDK and CDR2 is SYGVNS in the germline V gene. CDR3 residues: CASSEYLGGKNIQYF. The CDR3 DNA sequence: TGTGCCAGCAGTGAATATCTGGGGGGGAAAAACATTCAGTACTTC.